This TCR beta chain was documented in a study of blood T cell repertoires in COVID-19. Across the whole study: Acute and convalescent COVID-19 specimens originated in the United States, Italy and Spain.

This clone was detected only once. Original data processing: By means of reference gene primer amplification, nucleated cell counts were estimated. Sequencing used immunoSEQ multiplex PCR; TCRdb keeps in-frame clones, though not all of them. V and J calls and clone size come straight from that table; D and trimming were deduced from the DNA. The table lists approximately 290,000 clones, 89% of them singletons. V was clipped by 5 bases and J by 9 bases; unmatched bases: 9. This CDR3 contains 15 residues. Germline lookup yields CDR1 SNHLY and CDR2 FYNNEI. The gene calls are TRBV2 and TRBJ1-6; 8 bases agree with TRBD1. The sequence derives from a woman aged 60-75 years with acute or convalescent COVID-19. The source material was peripheral blood. The CDR3 region is CASSQQGAVGSPLHF. The CDR3 DNA sequence: TGTGCCAGCAGTCAGCAGGGGGCTGTCGGTTCACCCCTCCACTTT.